The rows below give T cell receptor beta chains drawn from one sample of a study of somatic mutations in cytotoxic T cells in rheumatoid arthritis. The repertoire was sequenced with immunoSEQ multiplex PCR; TCRdb's copy has only in-frame clones and lacks some. Among some 30,000 clones, 82% were seen once, and the ten largest hold 7.5% to 9.5%. The sample taken for sequencing was CD8+ T cells sorted from blood. The receptors derive from an adult with rheumatoid arthritis. Both conserved end residues are part of each CDR3. Fields, in order: V gene, D gene, clone size, J gene, CDR3 DNA, CDR3 protein. D genes are given only for firm matches. Only some rows state a clone size, as once, few, many or a class for expanded clones.

TRBV5-8	-	few	TRBJ1-2	TGTGCCAGCAGCTTACGGGCGGCCGACTATGGCTACACCTTC	CASSLRAADYGYTF
TRBV18	-	-	TRBJ1-4	TGTGCCAGCTCACCGAGATCTCTTACAGGGCTAACTAATGAAAAACTGTTTTTT	CASSPRSLTGLTNEKLFF
TRBV9	-	-	TRBJ2-3	TGTGCCAGCAGCGTAGTCACGGGGGGCCACGGTACAGATACGCAGTATTTT	CASSVVTGGHGTDTQYF
TRBV5-1	TRBD1	-	TRBJ2-7	TGCGCCAGCAGCCTCCTGAGACAGGGAAGATCCCCCTACGAGCAGTACTTC	CASSLLRQGRSPYEQYF
TRBV11-2	-	-	TRBJ2-5	TGTGCCAGCAGCGGATGGACACAGGGCCAAGAGACCCAGTACTTC	CASSGWTQGQETQYF
TRBV12-5	TRBD2	-	TRBJ2-2	TGTGCTAGTGGTTTGACCCGACTAGCGGGGGGATCGATCCTCGGGGAGCTGTTTTTT	CASGLTRLAGGSILGELFF
TRBV13	-	once	TRBJ2-3	TGTGCCAGCAGCTTATTTGAACGGGGGAGATACACAGATACGCAGTATTTT	CASSLFERGRYTDTQYF
TRBV19	-	few	TRBJ2-7	TGTGCCAGTGCATCCGGGGGATCAAGCTCCTACGAGCAGTACTTC	CASASGGSSSYEQYF
TRBV11-2	-	-	TRBJ2-7	TGTGCCAGCAGCCCAGCCTACGAGCAGTACTTC	CASSPAYEQYF
TRBV9	-	-	TRBJ2-6	TGTGCCAGCAGCACCCCCTACCGGGGCGCTGCTGGCAACGTCCTGACTTTC	CASSTPYRGAAGNVLTF
TRBV9	-	-	TRBJ2-1	TGTGCCAGCAGCGTAGCGGGCGTCCCTGAGCAGTTCTTC	CASSVAGVPEQFF
TRBV7-9	-	-	TRBJ2-7	TGTGCCAGCAGCTTAACCCCCTACGAGCAGTACTTC	CASSLTPYEQYF
TRBV6-5	TRBD1	-	TRBJ2-2	TGTGCCAGCAGTATGGGGACAGGGGCCACCGGGGAGCTGTTTTTT	CASSMGTGATGELFF
TRBV25-1	TRBD1	-	TRBJ1-1	TGTGCCAGCAGTCCAGACAGGGGCTGGACTGAAGCTTTCTTT	CASSPDRGWTEAFF
TRBV7-9	-	-	TRBJ1-2	TGTGCCAGCAGCCCACTGGGCGGCTACACCTTC	CASSPLGGYTF
TRBV28	TRBD2	-	TRBJ2-7	TGTGCCAGCAGTTCCTCTAGCGGGGGCCCCTACGAGCAGTACTTC	CASSSSSGGPYEQYF